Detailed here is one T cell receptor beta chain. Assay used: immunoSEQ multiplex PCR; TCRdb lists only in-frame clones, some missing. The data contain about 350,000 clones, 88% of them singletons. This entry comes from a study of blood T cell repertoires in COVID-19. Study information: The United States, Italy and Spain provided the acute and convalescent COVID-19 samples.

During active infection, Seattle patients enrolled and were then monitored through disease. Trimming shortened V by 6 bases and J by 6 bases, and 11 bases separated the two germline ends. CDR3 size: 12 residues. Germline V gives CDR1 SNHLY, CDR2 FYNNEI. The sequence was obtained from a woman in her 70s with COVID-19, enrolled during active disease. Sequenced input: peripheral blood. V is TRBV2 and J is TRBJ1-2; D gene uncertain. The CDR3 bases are TGTGCCAGCAGCAGAACAGCTGATGGCTACACCTTC. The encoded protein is CASSRTADGYTF.